This record concerns one TCR beta chain sequence. The antigen is not known. This specimen comes from a study of shared clonotypes between healthy human individuals. The study's findings and limits: Among non-shared clonotypes, generation probabilities were lower than among those shared by all four donors.

The study separated CD4+ cells into CD45RA+ naive and CD45RA-negative memory subsets. Libraries were prepared by immunoSEQ multiplex PCR; TCRdb keeps only in-frame clonotypes and omits some of them. The data contain some 2,100,000 clones, 90% to 96% of them singletons. The V end lost 6 bases, the J end lost 0 bases, and 15 bases lay between the germline ends. This CDR3 has 16 amino acids. Germline loops: CDR1 SEHNR, CDR2 FQNEAQ (reference sequence). This receptor was identified in a young man in good health. The specimen sequenced was naive CD4+ T cells sorted from blood. The sample's subset: CD45RA+ positively selected. The rearrangement joins TRBV7-9 to TRBJ2-4, with D possibly being TRBD1 (5 bases). In DNA, the CDR3 is TGTGCCAGCAGTAAAGGACAAATTGTAGCCAAAAACATTCAGTACTTC. Its translation: CASSKGQIVAKNIQYF.